A selection of T cell receptor beta chains follows, all from one sample in a study of CD8 T cells in ankylosing spondylitis. TCRdb reprocessed the 5' RACE reads via MiXCR and lists one record per CDR3 protein. The sample carries a few hundred thousand distinct CDR3 sequences, roughly 20% recorded once. The specimen sequenced was blood, either unsorted or a sorted T cell fraction (not recorded which). Every receptor here comes from a male donor with ankylosing spondylitis or in good health (not recorded which). The CDR3 runs from the conserved cysteine through the conserved F or W. The order of the fields is clone size, D gene, J gene, V gene, CDR3 DNA, CDR3 protein. The D gene is left open where the match is weak. Size tells how often a clone was seen (once, few, many) or the class of an expanded clone, and some rows leave it out.

>many|TRBD1|TRBJ2-3|TRBV5-1
TGCGCCAGCAGCTTGGAAGGGACAGCGATAAGCACAGATACGCAGTATTTT
CASSLEGTAISTDTQYF
>once|NA|TRBJ2-3|TRBV5-1
TGCGCCAGCAGGGGGATAAACCGGGGGATCACAGATACGCAGTATTTT
CASRGINRGITDTQYF
>few|NA|TRBJ2-7|TRBV5-6
TGTGCCAGCAGCTTGAGGCAGGCTGTCTACGAGCAGTACTTC
CASSLRQAVYEQYF
>few|NA|TRBJ2-3|TRBV29-1
TGCAGCGCCCCTGTAGGGCAGACAGATACGCAGTATTTT
CSAPVGQTDTQYF
>NA|NA|TRBJ2-7|TRBV11-2
TGTGCCAGCAGCTTAGCGGGGGGCCGCTACGAGCAGTACTTC
CASSLAGGRYEQYF
>few|NA|TRBJ2-3|TRBV9
TGTGCCAGCAGCGTAGAAGGTGGGGGCCCGACAGATACGCAGTATTTT
CASSVEGGGPTDTQYF
>few|NA|TRBJ2-5|TRBV15
TGTGCCACCAGCAGGGAACCGACGGAAATCCAAGAGACCCAGTACTTC
CATSREPTEIQETQYF
>few|NA|TRBJ1-5|TRBV24-1
TGTGCCACCAGTGATCCACCCCCATCCCAGCATTTT
CATSDPPPSQHF
>few|NA|TRBJ2-7|TRBV29-1
TGCAGCGTCGTCGGGACGGCCTCCTACGAGCAGTACTTC
CSVVGTASYEQYF
>NA|NA|TRBJ2-2|TRBV9
TGTGCCAGCAGCGTAGACCCCATGGGGGGGCACACCGGGGAGCTGTTTTTT
CASSVDPMGGHTGELFF
>NA|NA|TRBJ2-7|TRBV2
TGTGCCAGCGCGAGACTACAGGGCGCATATCACTACGAGCAGTACTTC
CASARLQGAYHYEQYF
>NA|NA|TRBJ2-3|TRBV7-2
TGTGCCAGCAGCTCACGGGTCCCCACCGTGGGAGATACGCAGTATTTT
CASSSRVPTVGDTQYF
>NA|NA|TRBJ2-3|TRBV9
TGTGCCAGCAGCGGCCCGACAAGCCCCCCAGATACGCAGTATTTT
CASSGPTSPPDTQYF
>NA|NA|TRBJ1-1|TRBV7-4
TGTGCCAGCAGTCACCACCGAAGGGGGAACACTGAAGCTTTCTTT
CASSHHRRGNTEAFF
>NA|NA|TRBJ2-3|TRBV24-1
TGTGCCACCAGTGATTTTGCGGCAACCCCCACGGGGCGGTATACGCAGTATTTT
CATSDFAATPTGRYTQYF
>NA|TRBD1|TRBJ1-4|TRBV12-3/TRBV12-4
TGTGCCAGCAGTTTAGCTGGCCAGGGGGATGAAAAACTGTTTTTT
CASSLAGQGDEKLFF
>NA|TRBD1|TRBJ2-7|TRBV12-3/TRBV12-4
TGTGCCAGCAGTAGGGGACAGGTCCCCTACGAGCAGTACTTC
CASSRGQVPYEQYF
>few|NA|TRBJ2-7|TRBV5-1
TGCGCCAGCAGCTTGGGGGCCGGGAGAGAGCAGTACTTC
CASSLGAGREQYF
>few|TRBD1|TRBJ2-2|TRBV28
TGTGCCAGCAGTTTAACAGGGGGCTCAACCGGGGAGCTGTTTTTT
CASSLTGGSTGELFF
>few|TRBD1|TRBJ2-1|TRBV7-9
TGTGCCAGCAGCTCATGGGAGGGACAGGGGAGCAATGAGCAGTTCTTC
CASSSWEGQGSNEQFF
>few|TRBD1|TRBJ2-3|TRBV3-1
TGTGCCAGCAGCCTGACCATGGACAGGGGGGCAGATACGCAGTATTTT
CASSLTMDRGADTQYF
>NA|NA|TRBJ1-2|TRBV13
TGTGCCAGCAGCTCGGACACCCATGACTATGGCTACACCTTC
CASSSDTHDYGYTF
>few|NA|TRBJ1-5|TRBV6-5
TGTGCCAGCAGTTACGAAGGGGACAATCAGCCCCAGCATTTT
CASSYEGDNQPQHF
>many|TRBD1|TRBJ2-5|TRBV20-1
TGCAGTGCTAGTACCGGGACAGCCACAGAGACCCAGTACTTC
CSASTGTATETQYF
>NA|NA|TRBJ2-5|TRBV7-9
TGTGCCAGCAAGGGAGAGGGGAGCGGTTGGGAGACCCAGTACTTC
CASKGEGSGWETQYF
>NA|TRBD2|TRBJ2-7|TRBV12-3/TRBV12-4
TGTGCCAGCAGTTTAGCGTGGCTAGCGGGGGGTAATTACGAGCAGTACTTC
CASSLAWLAGGNYEQYF
>NA|NA|TRBJ2-7|TRBV4-2
TGTGCCAGCAGCCAAGAGAACTACTCCTACGAGCAGTACTTC
CASSQENYSYEQYF
>once|TRBD1|TRBJ2-3|TRBV7-6
TGTGCCAGCAGCCTCGGGACAGGGGGCTTGAGCACAGATACGCAGTATTTT
CASSLGTGGLSTDTQYF
>NA|NA|TRBJ2-7|TRBV12-3/TRBV12-4
TGTGCCAGCACCTCCCGGGAGACGGTGTACGAGCAGTACTTC
CASTSRETVYEQYF
>NA|NA|TRBJ2-7|TRBV2
TGTGCCAGCAGTAGGGCTGCCTCCAGCGAGCAGTACTTC
CASSRAASSEQYF
>NA|TRBD1|TRBJ2-5|TRBV7-8
TGTGCCAGCAGCGAAAGGGGGCTAGAGACCCAGTACTTC
CASSERGLETQYF
>few|TRBD1|TRBJ2-7|TRBV7-9
TGTGCCTCACGGACAGGGGGCGCGTACGAGCAGTACTTC
CASRTGGAYEQYF
>few|TRBD2|TRBJ2-4|TRBV4-1
TGCGCCAGCAGACCTAGCGGGGGGACCAAAAACATTCAGTACTTC
CASRPSGGTKNIQYF
>few|NA|TRBJ2-2|TRBV7-2
TGTGCCAGCAGCGCCCGCCGGGGGGCGGGTGGTGAGCTGTTTTTT
CASSARRGAGGELFF
>few|NA|TRBJ1-4|TRBV6-5
TGTGCCAGCAGTTACTCGAGGGTGTCGGTATTCGAAAAACTGTTTTTT
CASSYSRVSVFEKLFF
>few|TRBD2|TRBJ2-7|TRBV12-3/TRBV12-4
TGTGCCAGCAGTTCTAGCGGGGCGGACGAGCAGTACTTC
CASSSSGADEQYF
>NA|NA|TRBJ2-7|TRBV29-1
TGCAGCGTTGAAGTACGTGCCGAGCAGTACTTC
CSVEVRAEQYF
>NA|NA|TRBJ1-2|TRBV7-9
TGTGCCAGCAGCTTAGCGCCGGCAGAGCTTAACTATGGCTACACCTTC
CASSLAPAELNYGYTF
>NA|NA|TRBJ2-3|TRBV6-2/TRBV6-3
TGTGCCAGCAGCCATGGACAGAGCACAGATACGCAGTATTTT
CASSHGQSTDTQYF
>NA|NA|TRBJ2-1|TRBV5-1
TGCGCCAGCAGCTTGGAACGGGGGCCCTACAATGAGCAGTTCTTC
CASSLERGPYNEQFF
>NA|TRBD2|TRBJ2-3|TRBV7-9
TGTGCCAGCAGCTCGACTAGCGTCAGAGATACGCAGTATTTT
CASSSTSVRDTQYF
>few|TRBD1|TRBJ2-4|TRBV29-1
TGCAGCGTACCTACAACACAGGGGGGCGTAAACATTCAGTACTTC
CSVPTTQGGVNIQYF
>few|TRBD1|TRBJ2-5|TRBV7-9
TGTGCCAGCAGCCAAACCAACAGGGGCGGAGAGACCCAGTACTTC
CASSQTNRGGETQYF
>few|NA|TRBJ1-6|TRBV25-1
TGTGCCAGCAGACCAACTAGAGGGTCACCCCTCCACTTT
CASRPTRGSPLHF
>few|NA|TRBJ2-5|TRBV28
TGTGCCAGCAGTTTCCGGGGGCCTCAAGAGACCCAGTACTTC
CASSFRGPQETQYF
>NA|TRBD1|TRBJ1-4|TRBV4-2
TGTGCCAGCAGCCCTCCCGGGACAGCACTTGAAAAACTGTTTTTT
CASSPPGTALEKLFF
>NA|NA|TRBJ2-3|TRBV7-9
TGTGCCAGCAGACCACCGGGTGGAGATACGCAGTATTTT
CASRPPGGDTQYF
>NA|TRBD2|TRBJ2-3|TRBV5-6
TGTGCCAGCAGCTTGAGTACTAGCGAGCACACAGATACGCAGTATTTT
CASSLSTSEHTDTQYF
>few|NA|TRBJ1-2|TRBV5-1
TGCGCCAGCAGCTTGGAGGGCGGTGACTACACCTTC
CASSLEGGDYTF
>few|NA|TRBJ2-7|TRBV29-1
TGCAGCGCGGCGGGGCCGGCCTACGAGCAGTACTTC
CSAAGPAYEQYF
>NA|TRBD1|TRBJ2-7|TRBV27
TGTGCCAGCAGTGCCGCCCAGGGGGTGTACGAGCAGTACTTC
CASSAAQGVYEQYF